This T cell receptor (beta chain) was identified in a study of regulatory T cells in long-lasting Graves disease. The CDR3 runs 15 residues. Germline assignment: CDR1 LNHDA and CDR2 SQIVND (reference sequence). J gave up 4 bases and V 5 bases, and 8 bases lay outside the gene matches. The time point here: persistent/refractory GD, antithyroid drugs over 5 years with positive TRAb. From PBMCs, RNA was extracted and then used to make the TCR library. The TCR beta library used iRepertoire HTBI primers with Arm-PCR amplification of CDR3. TCRdb re-derived calls from the multiplex PCR reads in MiXCR, one entry per CDR3 protein. The sample records roughly 400,000 distinct CDR3 sequences, about 20% being singletons.

Sequencing was performed on peripheral blood mononuclear cells (PBMCs), taken when the disease was refractory, from a patient treated with antithyroid drugs. The sequence was collected from a female donor with Graves disease. This chain connects TRBV19 to TRBJ1-5; TRBD1 matches 7 bases. The CDR3 coding sequence is TGTGCCAGTAGTTTCACAAGGGACAGTAATCAGCCCCAGCATTTT. Its translation is CASSFTRDSNQPQHF.